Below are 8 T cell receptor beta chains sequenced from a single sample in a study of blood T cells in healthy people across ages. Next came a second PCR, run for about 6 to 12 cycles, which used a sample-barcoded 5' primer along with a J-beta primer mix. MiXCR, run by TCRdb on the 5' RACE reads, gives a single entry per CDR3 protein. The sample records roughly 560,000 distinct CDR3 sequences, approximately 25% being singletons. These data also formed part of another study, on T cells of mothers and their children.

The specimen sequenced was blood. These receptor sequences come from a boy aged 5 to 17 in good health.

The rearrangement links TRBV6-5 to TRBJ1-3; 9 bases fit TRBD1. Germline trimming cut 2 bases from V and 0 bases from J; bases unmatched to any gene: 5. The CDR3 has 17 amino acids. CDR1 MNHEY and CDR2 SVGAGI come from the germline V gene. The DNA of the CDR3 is TGTGCCAGCAGTTACCGTGGGACAGGGATCTCTGGAAACACCATATATTTT. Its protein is CASSYRGTGISGNTIYF.

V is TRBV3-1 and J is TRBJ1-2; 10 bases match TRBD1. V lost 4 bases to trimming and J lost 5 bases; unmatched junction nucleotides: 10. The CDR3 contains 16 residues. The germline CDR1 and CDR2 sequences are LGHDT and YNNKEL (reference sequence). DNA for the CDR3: TGTGCCAGCAGCCTCTTGGGGACAGGGGACGGGTATGGCTACACCTTC. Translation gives CASSLLGTGDGYGYTF. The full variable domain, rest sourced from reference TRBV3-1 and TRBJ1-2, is DTAVSQTPKYLVTQMGNDKSIKCEQNLGHDTMYWYKQDSKKFLKIMFSYNNKELIINETVPNRFSPKSPDKAHLNLHINSLELGDSAVYFCASSLLGTGDGYGYTFGSGTRLTVV.

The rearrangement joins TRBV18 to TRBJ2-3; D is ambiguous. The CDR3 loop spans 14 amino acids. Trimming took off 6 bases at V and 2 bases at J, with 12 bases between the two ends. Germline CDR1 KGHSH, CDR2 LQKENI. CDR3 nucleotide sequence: TGTGCCAGCTCTAATTACGGAGCCACAGATACGCAGTATTTT. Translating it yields CASSNYGATDTQYF. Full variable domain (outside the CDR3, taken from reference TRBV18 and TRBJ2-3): NAGVMQNPRHLVRRRGQEARLRCSPMKGHSHVYWYRQLPEEGLKFMVYLQKENIIDESGMPKERFSAEFPKEGPSILRIQQVVRGDSAAYFCASSNYGATDTQYFGPGTRLTVL.

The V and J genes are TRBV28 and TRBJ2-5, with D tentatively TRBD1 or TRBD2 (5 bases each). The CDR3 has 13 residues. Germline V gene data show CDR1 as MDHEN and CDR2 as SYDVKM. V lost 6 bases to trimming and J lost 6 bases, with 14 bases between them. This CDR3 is CASSTRDLKTQYF. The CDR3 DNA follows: TGTGCCAGCAGCACTAGGGACCTCAAGACCCAGTACTTC.

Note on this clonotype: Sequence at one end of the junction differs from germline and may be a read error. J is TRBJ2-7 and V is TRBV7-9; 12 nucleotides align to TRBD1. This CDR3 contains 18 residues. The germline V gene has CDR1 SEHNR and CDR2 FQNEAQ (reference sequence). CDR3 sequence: CDSSSVPGQGASSYEQYF. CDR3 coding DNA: TGTGACAGCAGCTCCGTCCCGGGACAGGGGGCGAGCTCCTACGAGCAGTACTTC.

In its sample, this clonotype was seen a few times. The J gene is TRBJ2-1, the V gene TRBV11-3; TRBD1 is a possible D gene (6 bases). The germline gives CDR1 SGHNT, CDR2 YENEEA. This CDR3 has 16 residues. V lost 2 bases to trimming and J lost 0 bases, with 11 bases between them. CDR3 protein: CASSLTTGSSYNEQFF. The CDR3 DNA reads TGTGCCAGCAGCTTAACCACAGGGAGCTCCTACAATGAGCAGTTCTTC.

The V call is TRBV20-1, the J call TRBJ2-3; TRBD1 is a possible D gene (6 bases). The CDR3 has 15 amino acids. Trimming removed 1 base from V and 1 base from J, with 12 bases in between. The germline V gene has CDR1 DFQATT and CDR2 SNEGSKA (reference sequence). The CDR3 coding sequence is TGCAGTGCTAGAGGATCCAACAGGGGCACAGATACGCAGTATTTT. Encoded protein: CSARGSNRGTDTQYF.

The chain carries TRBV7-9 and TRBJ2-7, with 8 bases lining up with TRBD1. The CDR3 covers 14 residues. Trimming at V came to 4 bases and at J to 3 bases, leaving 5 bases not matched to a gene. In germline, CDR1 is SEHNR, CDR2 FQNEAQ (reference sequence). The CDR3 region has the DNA TGTGCCAGCAGCTATCACAGGGGGAGCTACGAGCAGTACTTC. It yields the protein CASSYHRGSYEQYF.